The rows below give T cell receptor beta chains drawn from one sample of a study of shared clonotypes between healthy human individuals. Measured with immunoSEQ multiplex PCR; TCRdb has only the in-frame clones, and not every one. The sample lists over 2 million clones, around 95% seen once, with 0.1% to 0.15% in the top ten. The sequencing sample was made of naive CD4+ T cells sorted from blood. The receptor source for this set is a man younger than 30 in good health. Each CDR3 is given with its conserved first and last residue. A D gene is named only where the DNA matches it firmly. Expanded clones get a size class; other rows say once, few or many, or leave the size out.

v_call: TRBV19
j_call: TRBJ2-2
d_call: TRBD1
clone_size: -
cdr3_aa: CASTGTGNTGELFF
cdr3_nt: TGTGCCAGTACCGGGACAGGGAACACCGGGGAGCTGTTTTTT

v_call: TRBV6-4
j_call: TRBJ2-5
d_call: -
clone_size: -
cdr3_aa: CASRGDEETQYF
cdr3_nt: TGTGCCAGCAGGGGGGACGAGGAGACCCAGTACTTC

v_call: TRBV5-4
j_call: TRBJ2-7
d_call: -
clone_size: -
cdr3_aa: CASSLVDGGSYEQYF
cdr3_nt: TGTGCCAGCAGCTTGGTGGACGGTGGCTCCTACGAGCAGTACTTC

v_call: TRBV7-9
j_call: TRBJ2-7
d_call: -
clone_size: -
cdr3_aa: CASSPDRNSYEQYF
cdr3_nt: TGTGCCAGCAGCCCCGATAGGAACTCCTACGAGCAGTACTTC

v_call: TRBV11-2
j_call: TRBJ2-3
d_call: -
clone_size: -
cdr3_aa: CASSLSYVDTDTQYF
cdr3_nt: TGTGCCAGCAGCCTAAGTTACGTTGACACAGATACGCAGTATTTT

v_call: TRBV18
j_call: TRBJ1-4
d_call: -
clone_size: -
cdr3_aa: CASSPGQYNEKLFF
cdr3_nt: TGTGCCAGCTCACCGGGGCAGTATAATGAAAAACTGTTTTTT

v_call: TRBV2
j_call: TRBJ2-5
d_call: -
clone_size: -
cdr3_aa: CASSESSLVETQYF
cdr3_nt: TGTGCCAGCAGTGAAAGCTCCTTAGTAGAGACCCAGTACTTC

v_call: TRBV2
j_call: TRBJ1-1
d_call: -
clone_size: once
cdr3_aa: CASRATENTEAFF
cdr3_nt: TGTGCCAGCAGGGCAACAGAAAACACTGAAGCTTTCTTT

v_call: TRBV28
j_call: TRBJ2-6
d_call: -
clone_size: -
cdr3_aa: CASRPGVAGANVLTF
cdr3_nt: TGTGCCAGCAGACCAGGGGTGGCTGGGGCCAACGTCCTGACTTTC

v_call: TRBV19
j_call: TRBJ2-2
d_call: TRBD1
clone_size: -
cdr3_aa: CASKTKLTGQGAGELFF
cdr3_nt: TGTGCCAGCAAAACAAAGCTGACAGGACAGGGAGCCGGGGAGCTGTTTTTT

v_call: TRBV6-5
j_call: TRBJ2-5
d_call: -
clone_size: -
cdr3_aa: CASSRGRTQETQYF
cdr3_nt: TGTGCCAGCAGTAGGGGACGGACTCAAGAGACCCAGTACTTC

v_call: TRBV13
j_call: TRBJ2-6
d_call: -
clone_size: -
cdr3_aa: CASSPGPEYSGANVLTF
cdr3_nt: TGTGCCAGCAGCCCCGGACCGGAATACTCTGGGGCCAACGTCCTGACTTTC

v_call: TRBV5-6
j_call: TRBJ2-7
d_call: TRBD1
clone_size: -
cdr3_aa: CASRDTGVSNPYEQYF
cdr3_nt: TGTGCCAGCAGAGATACAGGGGTCTCAAACCCCTACGAGCAGTACTTC

v_call: TRBV5-1
j_call: TRBJ1-1
d_call: TRBD1
clone_size: -
cdr3_aa: CASSLGQGVEAFF
cdr3_nt: TGCGCCAGCAGCTTGGGACAGGGTGTTGAAGCTTTCTTT

v_call: TRBV7-9
j_call: TRBJ2-3
d_call: -
clone_size: -
cdr3_aa: CASSFIADTQYF
cdr3_nt: TGTGCCAGCAGCTTCATTGCAGATACGCAGTATTTT

v_call: TRBV5-1
j_call: TRBJ2-2
d_call: -
clone_size: -
cdr3_aa: CASSKGSSNTGELFF
cdr3_nt: TGCGCCAGCAGTAAGGGCAGTTCGAACACCGGGGAGCTGTTTTTT

v_call: TRBV7-9
j_call: TRBJ2-2
d_call: -
clone_size: -
cdr3_aa: CASSQSGTFGELFF
cdr3_nt: TGTGCCAGCAGCCAATCCGGGACATTCGGGGAGCTGTTTTTT

v_call: TRBV30
j_call: TRBJ1-2
d_call: -
clone_size: -
cdr3_aa: CAWRGQADNYGYTF
cdr3_nt: TGTGCCTGGAGAGGTCAGGCAGATAACTATGGCTACACCTTC

v_call: TRBV19
j_call: TRBJ2-3
d_call: TRBD2
clone_size: -
cdr3_aa: CASSIAGGPTDTQYF
cdr3_nt: TGTGCCAGTAGTATAGCGGGAGGGCCTACAGATACGCAGTATTTT

v_call: TRBV29-1
j_call: TRBJ2-3
d_call: -
clone_size: -
cdr3_aa: CSVGDGTDTQYF
cdr3_nt: TGCAGCGTTGGGGATGGCACAGATACGCAGTATTTT

v_call: TRBV6-1
j_call: TRBJ2-3
d_call: TRBD2
clone_size: -
cdr3_aa: CAIKREGADTQYF
cdr3_nt: TGTGCCATTAAGCGGGAGGGGGCAGATACGCAGTATTTT

v_call: TRBV10-3
j_call: TRBJ1-1
d_call: -
clone_size: -
cdr3_aa: CAISESGTPEAFF
cdr3_nt: TGTGCCATCAGTGAGTCAGGGACCCCCGAAGCTTTCTTT

v_call: TRBV4-1
j_call: TRBJ1-3
d_call: -
clone_size: -
cdr3_aa: CASSTTGTHGNTIYF
cdr3_nt: TGCGCCAGCAGCACGACCGGGACACACGGAAACACCATATATTTT

v_call: TRBV11-3
j_call: TRBJ2-1
d_call: TRBD1
clone_size: -
cdr3_aa: CASSFDRADEQFF
cdr3_nt: TGTGCCAGCAGCTTCGACAGGGCAGATGAGCAGTTCTTC

v_call: TRBV5-1
j_call: TRBJ2-7
d_call: -
clone_size: -
cdr3_aa: CASSPEGYEQYF
cdr3_nt: TGCGCCAGCAGCCCAGAAGGATACGAGCAGTACTTC

v_call: TRBV7-2
j_call: TRBJ1-5
d_call: -
clone_size: once
cdr3_aa: CASSLDMGSNQPQHF
cdr3_nt: TGTGCCAGCAGCTTAGATATGGGTAGCAATCAGCCCCAGCATTTT

v_call: TRBV27
j_call: TRBJ2-2
d_call: TRBD2
clone_size: -
cdr3_aa: CASSLEGLAYTGELFF
cdr3_nt: TGTGCCAGCAGTTTAGAGGGACTAGCCTACACCGGGGAGCTGTTTTTT

v_call: TRBV2
j_call: TRBJ2-2
d_call: -
clone_size: -
cdr3_aa: CASREYMAGTGELFF
cdr3_nt: TGTGCCAGCAGGGAATATATGGCGGGCACCGGGGAGCTGTTTTTT